This record concerns one TCR beta chain sequence. This sample was included in a study of CD8 T cells in Susac syndrome. The multiple sclerosis controls consisted of treatment-naive patients with relapsing-remitting disease, either stable or active. The CD8+ and CD4+ T cells were isolated magnetically using a negative isolation approach, whereas the TEMRA cells were enriched by FACS. Germline V gene sequence: CDR1 SEHNR, CDR2 FQNEAQ (reference sequence). V shed 5 bases and J shed 8 bases, with 15 bases lying between them. The CDR3 consists of 14 residues. Random hexamers primed reverse transcription of roughly 0.5 to 1 ug RNA. The method of amplification for TCR beta CDR3 was immunoSEQ multiplex PCR, covering 54 Vbeta and 13 Jbeta. TCRdb reanalysed the immunoSEQ multiplex PCR reads using MiXCR and keeps one entry per CDR3 protein. Of 250,000 to 300,000 distinct CDR3 sequences in the sample, 89% were seen once.

The sample taken for sequencing was CD8+ T cells from PBMCs. This clonotype originated in a human donor with multiple sclerosis. The rearrangement joins TRBV7-9 to TRBJ2-2; weak D call: TRBD1 (5 bases). The CDR3 coding sequence is TGTGCCAGCAGCCTCCAAGGGGCACTTGGGGAGCTGTTTTTT. It yields the protein CASSLQGALGELFF.